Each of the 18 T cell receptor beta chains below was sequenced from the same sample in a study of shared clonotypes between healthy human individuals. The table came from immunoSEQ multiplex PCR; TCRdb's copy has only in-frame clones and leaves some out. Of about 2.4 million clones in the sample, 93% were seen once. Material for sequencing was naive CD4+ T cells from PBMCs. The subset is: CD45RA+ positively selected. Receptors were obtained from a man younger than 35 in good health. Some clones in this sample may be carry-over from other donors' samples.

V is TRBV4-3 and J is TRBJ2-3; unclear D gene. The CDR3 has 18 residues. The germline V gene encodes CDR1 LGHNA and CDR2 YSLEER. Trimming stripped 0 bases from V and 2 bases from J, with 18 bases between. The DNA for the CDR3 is TGCGCCAGCAGCCAAGAGTTCTCGAGGTGGGGATACACAGATACGCAGTATTTT. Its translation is CASSQEFSRWGYTDTQYF.

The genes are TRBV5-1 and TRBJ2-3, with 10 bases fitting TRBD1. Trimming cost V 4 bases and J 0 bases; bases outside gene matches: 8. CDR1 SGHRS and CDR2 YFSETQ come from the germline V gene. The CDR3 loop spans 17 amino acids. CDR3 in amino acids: CASSPGTGVRSTDTQYF. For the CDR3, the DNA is TGCGCCAGCAGCCCAGGGACAGGGGTCAGAAGCACAGATACGCAGTATTTT.

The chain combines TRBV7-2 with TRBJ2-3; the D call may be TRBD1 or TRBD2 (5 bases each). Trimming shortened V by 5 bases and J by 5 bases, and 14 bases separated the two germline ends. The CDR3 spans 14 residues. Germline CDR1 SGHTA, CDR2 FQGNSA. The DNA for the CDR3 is TGTGCCAGCAGCACCAGGGCCGCGGGAGATACGCAGTATTTT. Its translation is CASSTRAAGDTQYF.

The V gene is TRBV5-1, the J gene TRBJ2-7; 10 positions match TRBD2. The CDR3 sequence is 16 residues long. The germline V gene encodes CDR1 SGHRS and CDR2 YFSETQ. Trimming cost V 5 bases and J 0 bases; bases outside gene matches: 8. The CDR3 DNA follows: TGCGCCAGCAGTCCTGGGACTAGCGTTTACTCCTACGAGCAGTACTTC. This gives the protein CASSPGTSVYSYEQYF.

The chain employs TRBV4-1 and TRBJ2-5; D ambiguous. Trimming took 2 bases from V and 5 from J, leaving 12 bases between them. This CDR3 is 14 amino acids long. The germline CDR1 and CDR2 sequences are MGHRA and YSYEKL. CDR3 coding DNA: TGCGCCAGCAGCCAATCAATTAATGAGGAGACCCAGTACTTC. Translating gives CASSQSINEETQYF.

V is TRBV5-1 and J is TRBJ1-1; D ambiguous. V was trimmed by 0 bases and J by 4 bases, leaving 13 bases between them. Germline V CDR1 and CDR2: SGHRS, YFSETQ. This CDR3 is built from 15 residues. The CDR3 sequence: CASSLVTVGSTEAFF. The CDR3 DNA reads TGCGCCAGCAGCTTGGTCACGGTGGGGAGCACTGAAGCTTTCTTT.

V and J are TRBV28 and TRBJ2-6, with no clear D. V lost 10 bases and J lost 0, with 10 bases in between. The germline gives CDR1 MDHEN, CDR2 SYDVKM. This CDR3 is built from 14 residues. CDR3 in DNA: TGTGCCACGAGCAAGGCCTCTGGGGCCAACGTCCTGACTTTC. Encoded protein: CATSKASGANVLTF.

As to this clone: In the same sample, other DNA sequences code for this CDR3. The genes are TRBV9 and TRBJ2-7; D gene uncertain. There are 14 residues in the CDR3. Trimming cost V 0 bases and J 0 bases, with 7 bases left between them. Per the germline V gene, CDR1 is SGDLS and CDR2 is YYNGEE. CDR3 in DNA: TGTGCCAGCAGCGTAGACCCTAGCTCCTACGAGCAGTACTTC. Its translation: CASSVDPSSYEQYF.

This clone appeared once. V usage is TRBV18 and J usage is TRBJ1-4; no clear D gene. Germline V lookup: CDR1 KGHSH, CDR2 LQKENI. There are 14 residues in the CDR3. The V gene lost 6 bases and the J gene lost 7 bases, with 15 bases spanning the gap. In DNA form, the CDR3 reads TGTGCCAGCTCCCAGCGGAGGGAGGGTGAAAAACTGTTTTTT. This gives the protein CASSQRREGEKLFF.

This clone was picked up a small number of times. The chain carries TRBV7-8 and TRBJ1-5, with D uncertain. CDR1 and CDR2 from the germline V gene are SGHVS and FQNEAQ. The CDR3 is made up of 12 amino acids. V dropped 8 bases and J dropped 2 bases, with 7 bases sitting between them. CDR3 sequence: CASGFGNQPQHF. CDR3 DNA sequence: TGTGCCAGCGGGTTTGGCAATCAGCCCCAGCATTTT. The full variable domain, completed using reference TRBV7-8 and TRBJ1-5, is GAGVSQSPRYKVAKRGQDVALRCDPISGHVSLFWYQQALGQGPEFLTYFQNEAQLDKSGLPSDRFFAERPEGSVSTLKIQRTQQEDSAVYLCASGFGNQPQHFGDGTRLSIL.

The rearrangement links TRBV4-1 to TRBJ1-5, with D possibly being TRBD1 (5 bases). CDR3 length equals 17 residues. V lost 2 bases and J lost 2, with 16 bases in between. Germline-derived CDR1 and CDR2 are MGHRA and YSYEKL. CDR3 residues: CASSQRGTLKGNQPQHF. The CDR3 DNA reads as TGCGCCAGCAGCCAAAGGGGCACACTCAAGGGCAATCAGCCCCAGCATTTT.

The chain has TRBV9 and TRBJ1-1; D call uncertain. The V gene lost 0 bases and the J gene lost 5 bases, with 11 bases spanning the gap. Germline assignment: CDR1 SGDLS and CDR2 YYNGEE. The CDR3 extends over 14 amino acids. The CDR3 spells CASSVVERLTEAFF. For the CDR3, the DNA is TGTGCCAGCAGCGTAGTTGAGCGCTTGACTGAAGCTTTCTTT.

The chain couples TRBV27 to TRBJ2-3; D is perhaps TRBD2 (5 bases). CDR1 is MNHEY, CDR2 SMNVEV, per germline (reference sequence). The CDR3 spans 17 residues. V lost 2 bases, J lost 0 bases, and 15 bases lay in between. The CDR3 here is CASSLSPLRASTDTQYF. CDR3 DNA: TGTGCCAGCAGTTTAAGTCCCCTGCGGGCAAGCACAGATACGCAGTATTTT.

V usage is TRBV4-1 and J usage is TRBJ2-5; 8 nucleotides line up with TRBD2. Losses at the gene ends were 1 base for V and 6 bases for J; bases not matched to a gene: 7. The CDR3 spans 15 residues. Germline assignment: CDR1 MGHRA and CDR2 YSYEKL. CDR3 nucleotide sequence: TGCGCCAGCAGCCAAGGGGCGGGGGGTAGGAAGACCCAGTACTTC. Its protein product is CASSQGAGGRKTQYF.

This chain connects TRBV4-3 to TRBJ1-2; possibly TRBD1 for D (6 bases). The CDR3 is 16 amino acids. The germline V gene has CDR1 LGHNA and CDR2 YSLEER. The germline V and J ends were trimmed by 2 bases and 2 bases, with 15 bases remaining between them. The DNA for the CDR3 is TGCGCCAGCAGCCAATCGGGGGGCTATTCAAACTATGGCTACACCTTC. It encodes CASSQSGGYSNYGYTF.

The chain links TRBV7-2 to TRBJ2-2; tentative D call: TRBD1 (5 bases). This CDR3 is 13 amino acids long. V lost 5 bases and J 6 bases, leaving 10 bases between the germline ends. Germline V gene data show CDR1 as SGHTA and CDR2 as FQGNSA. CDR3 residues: CASSPGYPGELFF. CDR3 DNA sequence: TGTGCCAGCAGCCCAGGGTATCCCGGGGAGCTGTTTTTT. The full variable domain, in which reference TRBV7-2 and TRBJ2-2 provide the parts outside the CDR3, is GAGVSQSPSNKVTEKGKDVELRCDPISGHTALYWYRQSLGQGLEFLIYFQGNSAPDKSGLPSDRFSAERTGGSVSTLTIQRTQQEDSAVYLCASSPGYPGELFFGEGSRLTVL.

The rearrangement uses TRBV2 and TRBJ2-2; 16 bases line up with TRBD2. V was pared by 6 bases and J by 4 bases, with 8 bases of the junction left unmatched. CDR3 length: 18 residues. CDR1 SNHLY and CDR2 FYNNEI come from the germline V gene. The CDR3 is CASSGTSGREGSTGELFF. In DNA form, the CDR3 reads TGTGCCAGCAGCGGGACTAGCGGGAGGGAGGGATCCACCGGGGAGCTGTTTTTT.

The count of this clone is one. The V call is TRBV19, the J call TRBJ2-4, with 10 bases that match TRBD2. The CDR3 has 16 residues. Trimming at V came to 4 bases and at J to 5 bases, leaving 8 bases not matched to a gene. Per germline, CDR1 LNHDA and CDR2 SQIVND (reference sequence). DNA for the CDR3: TGTGCCAGTAGTACTAGCGGGAGAAGTTGGGAAAACATTCAGTACTTC. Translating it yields CASSTSGRSWENIQYF.